The rows below give T cell receptor beta chains drawn from one sample of a study of blood T cell repertoires in COVID-19. Sequencing was performed with immunoSEQ multiplex PCR; in TCRdb, only in-frame clones are kept and a portion is missing. Of over 300,000 clones listed, about 90% are singletons. What was sequenced was peripheral blood. The origin of the receptors is a man in his forties with acute or convalescent COVID-19. CDR3s include the opening cysteine and the closing phenylalanine or tryptophan. D genes are given only for firm matches. Expanded clones are given a class, and other clones once, few, many or no size at all.

abundance	v_gene	d_gene	j_gene	CDR3nt	CDR3aa
-	TRBV5-1	TRBD1	TRBJ1-1	TGCGCCAGCAGCCCGGGACAGGGGTGGGTGAACACTGAAGCTTTCTTT	CASSPGQGWVNTEAFF
-	TRBV4-1	-	TRBJ1-6	TGCGCCAGCAGCCAAGATCGGCAGGGAAGCACCTATAATTCACCCCTCCACTTT	CASSQDRQGSTYNSPLHF
-	TRBV18	-	TRBJ2-5	TGTGCCAGCTCACCAAACAGCCAAGAGACCCAGTACTTC	CASSPNSQETQYF
-	TRBV12-5	TRBD2	TRBJ2-5	TGTGCTAGTGGTTTGGTGGGTGGGACTCAGCCCCCAGGGACAAAGCGGGAGTTTGAGACCCAGTACTTC	CASGLVGGTQPPGTKREFETQYF
-	TRBV19	-	TRBJ2-3	TGTGCCAGTAGTATCTCCAGGACAGAAGATACGCAGTATTTT	CASSISRTEDTQYF
-	TRBV6-5	-	TRBJ2-7	TGTGCCAGCAGCCGAAACAGGGCGGACGAGCAGTACTTC	CASSRNRADEQYF
-	TRBV19	-	TRBJ1-2	TGTGCCAGTAGTCCTCAGGGGAGGGATGGCTACACCTTC	CASSPQGRDGYTF
-	TRBV28	TRBD1	TRBJ2-3	TGTGCCAGCGGGACAGGGGGCTCGGGGACAGATACGCAGTATTTT	CASGTGGSGTDTQYF
-	TRBV7-8	-	TRBJ2-7	TGTGCCAGCACCCCGAGGAGTAGGACAAACTACGAGCAGTACTTC	CASTPRSRTNYEQYF
-	TRBV10-3	-	TRBJ2-1	TGTGCCATCAGTGAGGGCAGGAATGAGCAGTTCTTC	CAISEGRNEQFF
-	TRBV2	-	TRBJ2-5	TGTGCCAGCAAGGTTCTTCGGGGTGGACAAGAGACCCAGTACTTC	CASKVLRGGQETQYF
-	TRBV11-2	TRBD2	TRBJ2-1	TGTGCCAGCAAGACTAGCGGGGGTAACAATGAGCAGTTCTTC	CASKTSGGNNEQFF
-	TRBV18	TRBD2	TRBJ2-1	TGTGCCAGCTCACCGACTAGCGGGAGGAATGAGCAGTTCTTC	CASSPTSGRNEQFF
-	TRBV2	TRBD1	TRBJ2-7	TGTGCCAGCAGTGTACAGGGGTACGAGCAGTACTTC	CASSVQGYEQYF
-	TRBV5-1	-	TRBJ1-1	TGCGCCAGCAGCAAATGGACAGCGAACACTGAAGCTTTCTTT	CASSKWTANTEAFF
few	TRBV12-5	-	TRBJ2-7	TGTGCTAGTGGGTTCCCCGACTTAGACGAGCAGTACTTC	CASGFPDLDEQYF
-	TRBV5-1	TRBD1	TRBJ1-1	TGCGCCAGCAGCTTACCGGGACAGGTGAACACTGAAGCTTTCTTT	CASSLPGQVNTEAFF
-	TRBV5-1	-	TRBJ1-1	TGCGCCAGCAGCCCCGAGGGGGTGGACACTGAAGCTTTCTTT	CASSPEGVDTEAFF
-	TRBV3-1/TRBV3-2	-	TRBJ2-7	TGTGCCAGCAGCCAAGTTCCCGGGGAAGGTTACGAGCAGTACTTC	CASSQVPGEGYEQYF
-	TRBV9	-	TRBJ2-7	TGTGCCAGCAGCGCCGGTACCTTTTACGAGCAGTACTTC	CASSAGTFYEQYF
-	TRBV12-3/TRBV12-4	TRBD1	TRBJ2-3	TGTGCCAGCAGTTTGGGAACAGGGGACACGCAGTATTTT	CASSLGTGDTQYF
-	TRBV28	-	TRBJ1-4	TGTGCCGCGGGGGAGGAACGAGAAAAACTGTTTTTT	CAAGEEREKLFF
-	TRBV12-5	-	TRBJ1-5	TGTGCTAGTGGCCAGGGGCGAGTCGGCAATCAGCCCCAGCATTTT	CASGQGRVGNQPQHF
-	TRBV4-1	TRBD1	TRBJ2-7	TGCGCCAGCAGCCAATCTGGGACAGGGGCCCCCTACGAGCAGTACTTC	CASSQSGTGAPYEQYF
-	TRBV28	-	TRBJ2-5	TGTGCCAGCAGCACGCTAGCGATAGAGACCCAGTACTTC	CASSTLAIETQYF
-	TRBV6-5	TRBD1	TRBJ1-2	TGTGCCAGCAGTCCACAGGGGGACTATGGCTACACCTTC	CASSPQGDYGYTF
-	TRBV5-1	-	TRBJ1-5	TGCGCCAGCAGCTTGGACGGACTGGGGAATCAGCCCCAGCATTTT	CASSLDGLGNQPQHF
-	TRBV19	TRBD1	TRBJ1-2	TGTGCCAGTAGTATTTTAGGGGGCGACTATGGCTACACCTTC	CASSILGGDYGYTF
-	TRBV7-9	TRBD2	TRBJ2-1	TGTGCCAGCAGCCCGGGACTAGCGGGGGACAATGAGCAGTTCTTC	CASSPGLAGDNEQFF
once	TRBV3-1/TRBV3-2	-	TRBJ1-5	TGTGCCAGCAGCCAAGATGGATCGGGTCGGAGGGTGCAAGGAGGAAATCAGCCCCAGCATTTT	CASSQDGSGRRVQGGNQPQHF
-	TRBV6-6	-	TRBJ2-7	TGTGCCAGCAGTTTAGTCTACGAGCAGTACTTC	CASSLVYEQYF
-	TRBV29-1	-	TRBJ1-2	TGCAGCGTTGACAGGTCCAGGAAGAGAAACTATGGCTACACCTTC	CSVDRSRKRNYGYTF
-	TRBV20-1	TRBD2	TRBJ2-1	TGCAGTGCTAGTAGCGGGGGGGCCAATGAGCAGTTCTTC	CSASSGGANEQFF
-	TRBV18	-	TRBJ1-2	TGTGCCAGCTCACCAGGACAGAACTATGGCTACACCTTC	CASSPGQNYGYTF
-	TRBV27	-	TRBJ2-7	TGTGCCAGCAGTTTAGCGGGACCGAACTACGAGCAGTACTTC	CASSLAGPNYEQYF
-	TRBV11-2	-	TRBJ1-3	TGTGCCAGCAGCGATCGACCGAGGGTGTACTCTGGAAACACCATATATTTT	CASSDRPRVYSGNTIYF
-	TRBV2	TRBD2	TRBJ2-4	TGTGCCAGTTCCAACGGGAGGGAGGGGAACATTCAGTACTTC	CASSNGREGNIQYF
-	TRBV24-1	-	TRBJ1-5	TGTGCCACCAGTGATTTCGAGGTGTTCTGCAATCAGCCCCAGCATTTT	CATSDFEVFCNQPQHF
once	TRBV2	-	TRBJ1-2	TGTGCCAGCAGTGAAGCCACCGGGACACCCAACTATGGCTACACCTTC	CASSEATGTPNYGYTF
-	TRBV18	-	TRBJ1-4	TGTGCCAGCTTCGCTACCTATAATGAAAAACTGTTTTTT	CASFATYNEKLFF
-	TRBV11-2	-	TRBJ1-1	TGTGCCAGCAGCTTAGACCCTATGAACACTGAAGCTTTCTTT	CASSLDPMNTEAFF
once	TRBV18	-	TRBJ2-7	TGTGCCAGCTCACCAATAGGCAGCGGGTCCTACGAGCAGTACTTC	CASSPIGSGSYEQYF
-	TRBV6-5	-	TRBJ1-1	TGTGCCAGCAGTTACTCGCCAGGGGTAGCTTTCTTT	CASSYSPGVAFF
once	TRBV10-3	-	TRBJ1-6	TGTGCCATCGGACCGGACAGAAATTCACCCCTCCACTTT	CAIGPDRNSPLHF
-	TRBV4-1	-	TRBJ1-2	TGCGCCAGCAGCCAAGGGACAGTTGCTGGCTACACCTTC	CASSQGTVAGYTF
-	TRBV4-1	-	TRBJ1-1	TGCGCCAGCAGCCAAGAACCCCACAGGCCGAACACTGAAGCTTTCTTT	CASSQEPHRPNTEAFF
once	TRBV4-1	-	TRBJ1-2	TGCGCCAGCCGAATTAAAGGGAGCGCGGAAGGCTACACCTTC	CASRIKGSAEGYTF
-	TRBV19	TRBD2	TRBJ2-3	TGTGCCAGTAGTAAAGGACTAGTTGTTTATGGCACAGATACGCAGTATTTT	CASSKGLVVYGTDTQYF
-	TRBV4-2	TRBD2	TRBJ2-1	TGTGCCAGCAGCCAAGAATCGATGTGGACTAGCGGACAGTTCTTC	CASSQESMWTSGQFF
-	TRBV2	TRBD1	TRBJ1-2	TGTGCCAGCCCTGACAGGGGGATCTATGGCTACACCTTC	CASPDRGIYGYTF
-	TRBV7-9	-	TRBJ2-5	TGTGCCAGCAGCTTAGATAGTATTAAGGGGCAGCAGTACCAAGAGACCCAGTACTTC	CASSLDSIKGQQYQETQYF
-	TRBV18	TRBD2	TRBJ2-2	TGTGCCAGCTCACGTCCGGGACTAGCGGGTAGCACCGGGGAGCTGTTTTTT	CASSRPGLAGSTGELFF
once	TRBV7-9	TRBD1	TRBJ1-1	TGTGCCAGCAGGCGAGCCACCGGGACAGGGGGCATGAACACTGAAGCTTTCTTT	CASRRATGTGGMNTEAFF
-	TRBV12-2	-	TRBJ1-1	TGTGCAAGTCGCTTGGTTCTCCGGTACACTGAAGCTTTCTTT	CASRLVLRYTEAFF
-	TRBV27	TRBD1	TRBJ2-3	TGTGCCAGCACCAACGCCGACAGGGGACTAGATACGCAGTATTTT	CASTNADRGLDTQYF
-	TRBV7-9	-	TRBJ2-7	TGTGCCAGCAGCTTAGCGCCGGGGGTCGGCTACGAGCAGTACTTC	CASSLAPGVGYEQYF
-	TRBV7-2	TRBD2	TRBJ2-5	TGTGCCAGCAGCCGCAGTCGTGCGGGGGACCTGAGGGGGACCCAGTACTTC	CASSRSRAGDLRGTQYF